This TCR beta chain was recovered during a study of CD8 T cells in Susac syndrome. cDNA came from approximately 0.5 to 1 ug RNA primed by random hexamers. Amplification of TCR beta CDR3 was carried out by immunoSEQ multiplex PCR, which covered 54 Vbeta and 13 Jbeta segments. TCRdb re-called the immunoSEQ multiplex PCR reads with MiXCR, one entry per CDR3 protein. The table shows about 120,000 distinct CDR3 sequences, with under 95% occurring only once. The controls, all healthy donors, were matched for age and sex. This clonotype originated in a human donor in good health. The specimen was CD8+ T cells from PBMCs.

This CDR3 reads CAISISGGQETQYF. The CDR3 coding sequence is TGTGCCATCAGTATTAGCGGGGGTCAAGAGACCCAGTACTTC. The chain is built from TRBV10-3 and TRBJ2-5, with 9 bases fitting TRBD2. The V gene's germline CDR1 is ENHRY and CDR2 SYGVKD. The CDR3 sequence is 14 residues long. V lost 5 bases, J lost 2 bases, and 3 bases stayed unmatched.